The clone carrying this T cell receptor beta chain turned up a few times. Antigen specificity is unknown. This CDR3 comprises 15 residues. V lost 1 base, J lost 6 bases, and 13 bases lay in between. Germline CDR1 SGHAT, CDR2 FQNNGV. TCRdb redid the calling of the reads with MiXCR, one entry per CDR3 protein. The table lists 200,000 or so distinct CDR3 sequences, approximately 38% of them singletons. This entry comes from a study of T cell repertoires in cytomegalovirus infection. For the study at large: Public TCR beta signatures marked donors with CMV infection and the matching HLA. General observations from the study: Based on cumulative public TCR beta family frequency, carriers of CMV plus the relevant HLA were identified.

The receptor's source is a human donor in good health (CMV status not recorded). Some clones in this sample may be carry-over from other donors' samples. This material consisted of CD8+ T cells from cultured PBMCs, taken from culture after CMV antigen stimulation. This sequence joins TRBV11-2 and TRBJ1-5; D possibly corresponds to TRBD1 (5 bases). The CDR3: CASSLGQGTGQPQHF. CDR3 DNA: TGTGCCAGCAGCTTAGGTCAGGGAACCGGTCAGCCCCAGCATTTT.